This T cell receptor beta chain is drawn from a study of beta chain features in type 1 diabetes. Notes on the study in general: Moderate yet significant TCRB CDR3 shortening was seen in Type 1 diabetes patients in all four CD4+ subsets. VDJ junctions from patients with type 1 diabetes contained fewer insertions and more deletions.

Every isolated RNA sample was fully reverse transcribed, so sequencing captured expressed TCRB transcripts. It was found that naive, central memory and regulatory T cell samples averaged about 4 million reads. The table came from immunoSEQ multiplex PCR; TCRdb's copy has only in-frame clones and leaves some out. Among some 360,000 clones listed, over 9% were seen once. This CDR3 is 17 amino acids long. Trimming took off 3 bases at V and 1 base at J, with 13 bases between the two ends. From germline, CDR1 is MDHEN and CDR2 SYDVKM. Purity above 95% was achieved in all sorted populations. Of note for this clone: The target antigen is unknown.

J is TRBJ2-6 and V is TRBV28; D possibly uses TRBD1 or TRBD2 (5 bases each). The specimen was central memory CD4+ T cells from blood. The sequence was collected from a man aged 30-40 years with type 1 diabetes. Here the CDR3 reads CASSFGSGRSGANVLTF. The CDR3 DNA sequence: TGTGCCAGCAGTTTTGGTTCGGGGCGATCTGGGGCCAACGTCCTGACTTTC. Together with reference TRBV28 and TRBJ2-6, the CDR3 gives the full variable domain: DVKVTQSSRYLVKRTGEKVFLECVQDMDHENMFWYRQDPGLGLRLIYFSYDVKMKEKGDIPEGYSVSREKKERFSLILESASTNQTSMYLCASSFGSGRSGANVLTFGAGSRLTVL.